This T cell receptor (beta chain) originates from a study of early T cells in non-severe SARS-CoV-2 infection. Each CDR3 protein gets one entry after TCRdb re-called the 5' RACE reads with MiXCR. This sample has some 25,000 distinct CDR3 sequences; less than 7% occur once, and the top ten carry 2% to 3%. The table lists this clonotype with many counts. The germline V and J ends were trimmed by 2 bases and 2 bases, with 10 bases remaining between them. CDR1 LNHDA and CDR2 SQIVND come from the germline V gene (reference sequence). CDR3 length equals 15 residues. The J gene is TRBJ1-5, the V gene TRBV19; D unresolved. The sequence derives from an adult who was a healthcare worker with PCR-confirmed SARS-CoV-2 infection or an uninfected control (not recorded which). The sample taken for sequencing was whole blood. CDR3 residues: CASSIRGDGNQPQHF. CDR3 nucleotides: TGTGCCAGTAGTATACGGGGAGACGGCAATCAGCCCCAGCATTTT.